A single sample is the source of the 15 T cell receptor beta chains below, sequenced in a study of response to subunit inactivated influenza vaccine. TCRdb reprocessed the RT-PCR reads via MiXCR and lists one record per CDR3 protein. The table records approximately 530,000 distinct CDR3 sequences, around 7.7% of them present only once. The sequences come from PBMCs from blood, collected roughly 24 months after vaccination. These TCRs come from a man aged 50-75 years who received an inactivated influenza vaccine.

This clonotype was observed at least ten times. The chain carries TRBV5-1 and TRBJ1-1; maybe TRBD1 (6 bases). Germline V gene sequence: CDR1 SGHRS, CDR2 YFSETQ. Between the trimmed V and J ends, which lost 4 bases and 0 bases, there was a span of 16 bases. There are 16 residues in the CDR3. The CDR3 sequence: CASSRQTGQLNTEAFF. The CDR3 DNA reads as TGCGCCAGCAGCCGACAAACCGGACAGCTGAACACTGAAGCTTTCTTT.

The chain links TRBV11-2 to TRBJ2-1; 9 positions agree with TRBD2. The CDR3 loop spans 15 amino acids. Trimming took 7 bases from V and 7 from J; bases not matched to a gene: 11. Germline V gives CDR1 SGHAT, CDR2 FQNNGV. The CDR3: CASTLGSGRINEQFF. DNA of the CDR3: TGTGCCAGCACCCTGGGGAGCGGGAGGATTAATGAGCAGTTCTTC.

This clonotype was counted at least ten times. This CDR3 is CASSLTGVRWDEQFF. The CDR3 nucleotides read TGTGCCAGCAGCTTAACGGGAGTCAGATGGGATGAGCAGTTCTTC. The rearrangement links TRBV7-2 to TRBJ2-1; D may be TRBD2 (6 bases). V dropped 2 bases and J dropped 8 bases, with 16 bases sitting between them. Germline CDR1 SGHTA, CDR2 FQGNSA. The CDR3 extends over 15 amino acids.

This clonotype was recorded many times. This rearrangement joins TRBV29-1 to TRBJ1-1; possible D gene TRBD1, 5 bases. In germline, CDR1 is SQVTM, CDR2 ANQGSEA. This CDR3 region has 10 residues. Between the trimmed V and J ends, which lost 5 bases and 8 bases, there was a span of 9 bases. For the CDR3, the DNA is TGCAGCGTTTCCCAGGGAGAAGCTTTCTTT. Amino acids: CSVSQGEAFF.

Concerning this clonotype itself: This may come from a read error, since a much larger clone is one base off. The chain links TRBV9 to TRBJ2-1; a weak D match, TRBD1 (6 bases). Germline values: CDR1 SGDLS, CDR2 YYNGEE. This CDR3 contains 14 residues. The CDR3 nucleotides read TGTGCCAGCAGCGACAGGGTCTCGCGCGATGAGCAGCTCTTC. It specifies CASSDRVSRDEQLF.

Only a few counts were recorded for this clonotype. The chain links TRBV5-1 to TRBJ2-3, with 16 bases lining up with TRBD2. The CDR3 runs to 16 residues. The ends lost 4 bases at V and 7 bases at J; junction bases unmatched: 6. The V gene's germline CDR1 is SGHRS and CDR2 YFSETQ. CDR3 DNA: TGCGCCAGCAGCCCCGGGACTAGCGGGGGGGCCAATACGCAGTATTTT. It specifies CASSPGTSGGANTQYF.

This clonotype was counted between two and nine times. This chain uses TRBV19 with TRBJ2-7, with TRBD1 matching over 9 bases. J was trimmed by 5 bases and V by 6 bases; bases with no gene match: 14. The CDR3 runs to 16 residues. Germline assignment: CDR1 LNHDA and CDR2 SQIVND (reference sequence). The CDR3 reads CASRPLPGTGPHEQYF. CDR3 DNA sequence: TGTGCCAGTAGACCACTCCCCGGGACAGGGCCCCACGAGCAGTACTTC.

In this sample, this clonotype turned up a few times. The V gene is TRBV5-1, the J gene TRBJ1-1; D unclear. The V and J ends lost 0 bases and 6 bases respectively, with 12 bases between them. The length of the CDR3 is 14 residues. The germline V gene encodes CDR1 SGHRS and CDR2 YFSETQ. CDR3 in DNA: TGCGCCAGCAGCTTGGCCCCACAGCTCGCTGAAGCTTTCTTT. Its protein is CASSLAPQLAEAFF. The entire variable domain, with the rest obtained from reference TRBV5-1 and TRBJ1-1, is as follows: KAGVTQTPRYLIKTRGQQVTLSCSPISGHRSVSWYQQTPGQGLQFLFEYFSETQRNKGNFPGRFSGRQFSNSRSEMNVSTLELGDSALYLCASSLAPQLAEAFFGQGTRLTVV.

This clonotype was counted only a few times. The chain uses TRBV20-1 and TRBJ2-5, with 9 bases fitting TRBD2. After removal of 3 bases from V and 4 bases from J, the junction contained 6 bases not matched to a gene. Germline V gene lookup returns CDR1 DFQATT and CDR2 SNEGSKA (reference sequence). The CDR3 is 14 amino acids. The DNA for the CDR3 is TGCAGTGCTAGCCCCGCTAGCGGGGTAGAGACCCAGTACTTC. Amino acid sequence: CSASPASGVETQYF.

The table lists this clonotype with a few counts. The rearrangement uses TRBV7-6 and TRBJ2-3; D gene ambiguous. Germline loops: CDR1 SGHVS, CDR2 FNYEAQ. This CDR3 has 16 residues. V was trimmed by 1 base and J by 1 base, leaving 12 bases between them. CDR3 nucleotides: TGTGCCAGCAGCTTAGTCCAACTCCGGGGCACAGATACGCAGTATTTT. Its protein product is CASSLVQLRGTDTQYF.

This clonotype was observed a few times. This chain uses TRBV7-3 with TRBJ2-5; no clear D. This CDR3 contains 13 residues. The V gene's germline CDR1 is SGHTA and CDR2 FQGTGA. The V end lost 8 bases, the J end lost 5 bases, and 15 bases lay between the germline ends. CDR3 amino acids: CASGRTRGETQYF. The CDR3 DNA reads TGTGCCAGCGGTCGAACCCGTGGTGAGACCCAGTACTTC.

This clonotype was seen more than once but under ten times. CDR3 protein: CSARRQAAGELFF. In nucleotides, the CDR3 is TGCAGTGCTAGAAGACAGGCGGCCGGGGAGCTGTTTTTT. V is TRBV20-1 and J is TRBJ2-2, with D perhaps TRBD1 (6 bases). V was trimmed by 2 bases and J by 6 bases, leaving 10 bases between them. The CDR3 length is 13 residues. Germline V gene sequence: CDR1 DFQATT, CDR2 SNEGSKA (reference sequence).

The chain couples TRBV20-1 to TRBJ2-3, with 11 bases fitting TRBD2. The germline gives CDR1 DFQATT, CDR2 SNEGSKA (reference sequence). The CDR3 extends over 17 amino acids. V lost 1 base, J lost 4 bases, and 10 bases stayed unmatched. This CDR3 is CSARGIAGGPYPDTQYF. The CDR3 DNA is TGCAGTGCTAGAGGAATAGCGGGAGGGCCGTATCCAGATACGCAGTATTTT.

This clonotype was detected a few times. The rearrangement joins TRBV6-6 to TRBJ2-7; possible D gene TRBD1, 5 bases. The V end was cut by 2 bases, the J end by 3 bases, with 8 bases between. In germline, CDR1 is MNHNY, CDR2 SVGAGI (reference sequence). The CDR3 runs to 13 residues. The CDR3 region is CASSYLTGYEQYF. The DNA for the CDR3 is TGTGCCAGCAGTTACCTAACAGGCTACGAGCAGTACTTC.

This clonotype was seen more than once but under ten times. CDR3 region: CASSLTGPPYEQYF. In DNA, the CDR3 is TGTGCCAGCAGTCTGACAGGACCCCCCTACGAGCAGTACTTC. The V gene is TRBV6-2 or TRBV6-3, the J gene TRBJ2-7; D might be TRBD1 (6 bases). The CDR3 is 14 amino acids. CDR1 is MNHEY, CDR2 SVGEGT, per germline. Trimming took off 5 bases at V and 2 bases at J, with 13 bases between the two ends.